These 22 T cell receptor beta chains share one sample of origin, sequenced in a study of blood T cells in healthy people across ages (dated by TCRdb to the mid-2010s). Preparation of the library involved 5' RACE. Instrument on record: Illumina HiSeq 2500. A second PCR of 7 to 11 cycles was performed with a sample-barcoded 5' primer and a J-beta primer mix. TCRdb reworked the public reads: Q25 trimming with fastp, MiXCR clone assembly, productive beta chains retained. When rows share a CDR3 protein, they turn into one entry using the most common DNA and genes. In this sample the table shows roughly 900,000 distinct CDR3 sequences, 40% to 60% of which occur a single time. The ten largest clones represent around 15% of the sample. What was sequenced was blood. The receptors here all came from a young man in good health.

The rearrangement joins TRBV7-2 to TRBJ2-3; 11 bases map to TRBD2. This CDR3 comprises 15 residues. In germline, CDR1 is SGHTA, CDR2 FQGNSA. After removal of 5 bases from V and 4 bases from J, the junction contained 5 bases not matched to a gene. The CDR3 DNA reads as TGTGCCAGCAGCCATAGCGGGGGGGCGGCAGATACGCAGTATTTT. Its protein is CASSHSGGAADTQYF.

The rearrangement links TRBV4-2 to TRBJ2-7, with a weak D call TRBD2 (5 bases). Germline assignment: CDR1 LGHNA and CDR2 YNFKEQ. The CDR3 runs to 13 residues. The V and J ends lost 4 bases and 6 bases respectively, with 13 bases between them. The DNA of the CDR3 is TGTGCCAGCAGCCGGACTGGACCTGCCGAGCAGTACTTC. Encoded protein: CASSRTGPAEQYF.

The gene calls are TRBV6-5 and TRBJ2-5, with TRBD2 matching over 13 bases. This CDR3 region has 16 residues. Per germline, CDR1 MNHEY and CDR2 SVGAGI. V shed 2 bases and J 4 bases; nucleotides not matched to a gene: 4. CDR3 bases: TGTGCCAGCAGTTACGGGACTAGCGGGGTTGGAGAGACCCAGTACTTC. This encodes CASSYGTSGVGETQYF.

The chain links TRBV4-1 to TRBJ2-3, with 10 bases that match TRBD2. The CDR3 is 19 residues long. CDR1 is MGHRA, CDR2 YSYEKL, per germline. V gave up 4 bases and J gave up 0 bases; unmatched junction bases: 13. The CDR3 DNA is TGCGCCAGCAGCCCCGGTCTAGCGGGAGATGTTACTAGCACAGATACGCAGTATTTT. It yields the protein CASSPGLAGDVTSTDTQYF.

The V and J genes are TRBV10-3 and TRBJ2-7, with a tentative D call TRBD2 (6 bases). Trimming pared 7 bases from V and 4 bases from J, leaving 17 bases between. CDR1 ENHRY and CDR2 SYGVKD come from the germline V gene. The CDR3 contains 14 residues. The CDR3, as DNA: TGTGCCATCACCAAGGGAGGAGGGTCTTACGAGCAGTACTTC. Translation: CAITKGGGSYEQYF.

This clonotype is a singleton in its sample. The chain uses TRBV18 and TRBJ2-7, with a tentative D call TRBD1 (5 bases). The CDR3 length is 18 residues. The V end was cut by 2 bases, the J end by 0 bases, with 20 bases between. Germline CDR1 reads KGHSH; CDR2 reads LQKENI. The CDR3 coding sequence is TGTGCCAGCTCACCATATCAGACAGTCGGACGAAGCTCCTACGAGCAGTACTTC. Its protein product is CASSPYQTVGRSSYEQYF. Based on the CDR3 plus reference TRBV18 and TRBJ2-7, the full variable domain is NAGVMQNPRHLVRRRGQEARLRCSPMKGHSHVYWYRQLPEEGLKFMVYLQKENIIDESGMPKERFSAEFPKEGPSILRIQQVVRGDSAAYFCASSPYQTVGRSSYEQYFGPGTRLTVT.

This chain uses TRBV4-3 with TRBJ1-6; D perhaps matches TRBD1 (5 bases). The CDR3 contains 19 residues. Trimming removed 3 bases at V and 4 bases at J, with 22 bases between. Germline lookup yields CDR1 LGHNA and CDR2 YSLEER. The CDR3 region is CASSQEDTRDRLYNSPLHF. CDR3 in DNA: TGCGCCAGCAGCCAGGAGGATACGCGGGACCGGCTATATAATTCACCCCTCCACTTT.

The CDR3 bases are TGTGCCACCCTGGGACGGGATGAAAAACTGTTTTTT. Translated, it gives CATLGRDEKLFF. V and J are TRBV6-1 and TRBJ1-4, with D possibly being TRBD1 (5 bases). Trimming took 10 bases from V and 6 from J, leaving 12 bases between them. The CDR3 length is 12 residues. Germline V gives CDR1 MNHNS, CDR2 SASEGT.

The chain uses TRBV24-1 and TRBJ1-4, with D possibly TRBD1 on 6 matching bases. The CDR3 runs to 15 residues. Trimming shortened V by 2 bases and J by 2 bases, and 8 bases separated the two germline ends. Germline V gives CDR1 KGHDR, CDR2 SFDVKD. CDR3 sequence (DNA): TGTGCCACCAGTGATTCGACAGGCACTAATGAAAAACTGTTTTTT. Encoded protein: CATSDSTGTNEKLFF.

This clonotype has just one count. With a much larger clone just one base away, this may be a read error. The chain joins TRBV5-1 to TRBJ2-1; 12 bases map to TRBD2. J lost 8 bases, V lost 6 bases, and 9 bases had no gene match. This CDR3 is 15 amino acids long. In germline, CDR1 is SGHRS, CDR2 YFSETQ. The CDR3 sequence: CASTRLAGADDEQFF. The CDR3 DNA sequence: TGCGCCAGCACCAGACTAGCGGGGGCTGACGATGAGCAGTTCTTC.

V and J are TRBV2 and TRBJ2-6, with D uncertain. Germline CDR1 and CDR2: SNHLY and FYNNEI. This CDR3 is 12 amino acids long. Trimming pared 8 bases from V and 3 bases from J, leaving 5 bases between. The DNA for the CDR3 is TGTGCCAGCTTAGTTGGGGCCAACGTCCTGACTTTC. The encoded protein is CASLVGANVLTF.

The chain's CDR3 is CASSLLQGKAYNEQFF. In nucleotides, the CDR3 is TGTGCCAGCAGTTTATTACAGGGCAAGGCCTACAATGAGCAGTTCTTC. The V and J genes are TRBV27 and TRBJ2-1; D perhaps matches TRBD1 (6 bases). The V and J ends lost 1 base and 2 bases respectively, with 12 bases between them. Looked up from germline, CDR1 is MNHEY and CDR2 is SMNVEV (reference sequence). This CDR3 spans 16 amino acids.

The chain uses TRBV7-2 and TRBJ2-5; possibly TRBD2 for D (6 bases). This CDR3 has 14 amino acids. V gave up 6 bases and J gave up 5 bases, with 16 bases separating them. Germline assignment: CDR1 SGHTA and CDR2 FQGNSA. The DNA for the CDR3 is TGTGCCAGCAGGGTCAGTGGGGAGGACGAGACCCAGTACTTC. Translation: CASRVSGEDETQYF.

This clonotype was seen a handful of times. This chain links TRBV4-1 with TRBJ1-2; D remains unclear. The V and J ends lost 0 bases and 4 bases respectively, with 12 bases between them. This CDR3 comprises 15 residues. CDR1 is MGHRA, CDR2 YSYEKL, per germline. CDR3 protein: CASSQDLGSPYGYTF. CDR3 sequence (DNA): TGCGCCAGCAGCCAAGATCTTGGAAGCCCCTATGGCTACACCTTC.

The chain combines TRBV29-1 with TRBJ2-4; TRBD1 is a possible D gene (5 bases). The DNA matches TRBJ2-7 better at its end, which makes the J call doubtful. The germline V gene has CDR1 SQVTM and CDR2 ANQGSEA. This CDR3 region has 12 residues. The CDR3 coding sequence is TGCAGCGGGAGAACAGGAACCTGCGAGCAGTACTTC. It specifies CSGRTGTCEQYF.

The rearrangement uses TRBV24-1 and TRBJ1-1; a possible D gene is TRBD1 (6 bases). CDR1 and CDR2 from the germline V gene are KGHDR and SFDVKD. The CDR3 runs 16 residues. Trimming shortened V by 1 base and J by 0 bases, and 11 bases separated the two germline ends. CDR3 protein: CATSDFRTDMNTEAFF. The CDR3 region has the DNA TGTGCCACCAGTGATTTCAGGACAGACATGAACACTGAAGCTTTCTTT.

The chain couples TRBV4-2 to TRBJ1-1; 7 positions match TRBD1. The junction had 3 bases not matched to a gene; V was cut back by 1 base and J by 1 base. CDR1 LGHNA and CDR2 YNFKEQ come from the germline V gene. The CDR3 has 15 amino acids. CDR3 coding DNA: TGTGCCAGCAGCCAAGGACAGGGCCAGAACACTGAAGCTTTCTTT. Translation: CASSQGQGQNTEAFF.

This clonotype turned up a few times. J is TRBJ2-3 and V is TRBV4-2; 8 bases are shared with TRBD1. V lost 4 bases, J lost 2 bases, and 8 bases stayed unmatched. The CDR3 runs to 16 residues. The germline V gene has CDR1 LGHNA and CDR2 YNFKEQ. CDR3 DNA sequence: TGTGCCAGCAGCCCCGCCGGGACAGGCAACACAGATACGCAGTATTTT. The encoded protein is CASSPAGTGNTDTQYF.

This clonotype was found many times. This CDR3 is CSAVRPPYEQYF. For the CDR3, the DNA is TGCAGTGCTGTTCGCCCACCCTACGAGCAGTACTTC. The chain carries TRBV20-1 and TRBJ2-7, with D uncertain. This CDR3 is 12 amino acids long. Germline V gene data show CDR1 as DFQATT and CDR2 as SNEGSKA (reference sequence). The germline V and J ends were trimmed by 5 bases and 2 bases, with 10 bases remaining between them.

In regard to this clonotype: Relative to the germline gene, one junction end is altered; a read error may explain this. The CDR3 DNA sequence: TGTGCCAGCACCCCGATGGAGGGACAGGGTTATTCACCTCTCCACTTT. Encoded protein: CASTPMEGQGYSPLHF. This chain connects TRBV2 to TRBJ1-6; 9 nucleotides align to TRBD1. The CDR3 totals 16 residues. The germline gives CDR1 SNHLY, CDR2 FYNNEI.

To note about this clonotype: At one end, the junction sequence differs from germline, possibly due to a read error. The genes are TRBV10-3 and TRBJ1-1; D is unclear. Per germline, CDR1 ENHRY and CDR2 SYGVKD. The CDR3 spans 10 residues. The CDR3, as DNA: TGTTCCATCGGGAAAGATGAAGCTTTCTTT. This translates into CSIGKDEAFF.

The chain combines TRBV12-3 or TRBV12-4 with TRBJ2-3, with D uncertain. The CDR3 runs 12 residues. Trimming took 5 bases from V and 5 from J, leaving 8 bases between them. CDR3 DNA: TGTGCCAGCAGTCAAAATCAAGATACGCAGTATTTT. As protein: CASSQNQDTQYF.